One TCR beta chain is described in this entry. Its specificity is not known. The study ran its PCR with 60 Vbeta and 13 Jbeta primers. TCRdb's copy holds only in-frame clones and misses some; the assay was immunoSEQ multiplex PCR. The repertoire holds under 150,000 clones, with about 79% as singletons. V was trimmed by 2 bases and J by 0 bases, leaving 8 bases between them. The CDR3 totals 15 residues. CDR1 is MGHRA, CDR2 YSYEKL, per germline. This sample stems from a study of cytomegalovirus exposure and HLA in healthy donors. Overall study results and limits: Among donors in an Asian-associated ancestry cluster, a later analysis reportedly found fewer N-insertions than the roughly 700-donor mean. It was in a later analysis that TCR association rates were seen to vary by HLA locus, highest for DRB1 and lowest for HLA-C.

The origin of this receptor is a man aged 45-60 years in good health and CMV-seronegative. This rearrangement joins TRBV4-1 to TRBJ1-3; D remains ambiguous. The sequenced material came from PBMCs. This chain's CDR3 is CASSQMGASGNTIYF. As DNA, the CDR3 is TGCGCCAGCAGCCAAATGGGAGCCTCTGGAAACACCATATATTTT.